This T cell receptor (beta chain) was identified during a study of blood T cells in healthy people across ages. Study results and limitations: Significant beta diversity loss was already apparent by age approximately 37, declining roughly linearly.

As regards this clonotype: Its antigen remains unknown. A much bigger clone sits one base away, suggesting this may be a read error.

Alongside a J-beta primer mix, a sample-barcoded 5' primer served in a second PCR lasting about 7 to 12 cycles. Each cDNA molecule, via a template-switch adaptor with 12 random nucleotides, was tagged. TCRdb re-derived calls from the 5' RACE reads in MiXCR, one entry per CDR3 protein. The data show fewer than 700,000 distinct CDR3 sequences, with 40% to 55% seen just once and 20% to 25% held by the top ten. The CDR3 is made up of 13 amino acids. V shed 5 bases and J shed 1 base, with 8 bases lying between them. The germline CDR1 and CDR2 sequences are ENHRY and SYGVKD. The TCR originated in a man older than 75 in good health. This chain uses TRBV10-3 with TRBJ1-1; D is perhaps TRBD1 (5 bases). The sequenced sample was blood. The CDR3 loop reads CAISPQGNTEAFF. DNA for the CDR3: TGTGCCATCAGTCCCCAGGGGAACACTGAAGCTTTCTTT.